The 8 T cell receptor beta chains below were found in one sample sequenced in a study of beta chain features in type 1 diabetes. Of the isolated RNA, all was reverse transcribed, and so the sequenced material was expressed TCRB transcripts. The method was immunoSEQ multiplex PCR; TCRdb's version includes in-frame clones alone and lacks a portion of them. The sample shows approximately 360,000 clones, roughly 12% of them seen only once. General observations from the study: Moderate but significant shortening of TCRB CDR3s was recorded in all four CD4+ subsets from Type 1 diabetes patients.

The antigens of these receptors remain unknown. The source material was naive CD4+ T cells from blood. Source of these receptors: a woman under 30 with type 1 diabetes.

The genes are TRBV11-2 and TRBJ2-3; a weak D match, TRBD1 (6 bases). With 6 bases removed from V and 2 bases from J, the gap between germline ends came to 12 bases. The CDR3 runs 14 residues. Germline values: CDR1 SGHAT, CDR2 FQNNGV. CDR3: CASRTGISTDTQYF. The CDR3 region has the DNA TGTGCCAGCAGGACAGGAATCTCCACAGATACGCAGTATTTT.

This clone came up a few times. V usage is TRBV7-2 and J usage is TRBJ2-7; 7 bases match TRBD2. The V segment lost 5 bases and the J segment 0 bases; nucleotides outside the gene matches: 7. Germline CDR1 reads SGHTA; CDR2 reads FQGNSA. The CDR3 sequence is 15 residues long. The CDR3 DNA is TGTGCCAGCAGCGCGACTAGCTCCAGCTCCTACGAGCAGTACTTC. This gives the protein CASSATSSSSYEQYF.

As DNA, the CDR3 is TGTGCCAGCAGCCCGACAGACGCGAACACCGGGGAGCTGTTTTTT. Amino acids: CASSPTDANTGELFF. V and J are TRBV7-2 and TRBJ2-2; weak D call: TRBD1 (5 bases). This CDR3 contains 15 residues. The germline CDR1 and CDR2 sequences are SGHTA and FQGNSA. V was shortened by 5 bases and J by 0 bases, with 10 bases between the two germline ends.

The CDR3 spells CASSIRQETQYF. CDR3 coding DNA: TGTGCCAGCAGCATTCGCCAAGAGACCCAGTACTTC. The V and J genes are TRBV7-2 and TRBJ2-5; D gene uncertain. The CDR3 has 12 residues. Germline loops: CDR1 SGHTA, CDR2 FQGNSA. V was trimmed by 5 bases and J by 1 base, leaving 5 bases between them.

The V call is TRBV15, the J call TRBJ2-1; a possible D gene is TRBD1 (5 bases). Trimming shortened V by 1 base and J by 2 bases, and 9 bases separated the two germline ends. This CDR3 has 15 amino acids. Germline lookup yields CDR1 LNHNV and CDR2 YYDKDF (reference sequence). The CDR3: CATSRAVGPYNEQFF. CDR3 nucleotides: TGTGCCACCAGCAGAGCAGTGGGGCCCTACAATGAGCAGTTCTTC.

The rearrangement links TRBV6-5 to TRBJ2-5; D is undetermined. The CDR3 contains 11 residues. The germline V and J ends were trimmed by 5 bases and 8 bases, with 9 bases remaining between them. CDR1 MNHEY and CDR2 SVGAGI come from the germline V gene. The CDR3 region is CASSQARTQYF. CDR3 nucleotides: TGTGCCAGCAGTCAGGCAAGAACCCAGTACTTC.

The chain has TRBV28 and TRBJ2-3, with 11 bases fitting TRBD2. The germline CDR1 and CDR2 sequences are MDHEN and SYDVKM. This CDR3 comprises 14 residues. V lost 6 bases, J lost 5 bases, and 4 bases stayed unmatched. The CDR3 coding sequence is TGTGCCAGCAGACTAGCGGGAGCGGTAGATACGCAGTATTTT. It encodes CASRLAGAVDTQYF.

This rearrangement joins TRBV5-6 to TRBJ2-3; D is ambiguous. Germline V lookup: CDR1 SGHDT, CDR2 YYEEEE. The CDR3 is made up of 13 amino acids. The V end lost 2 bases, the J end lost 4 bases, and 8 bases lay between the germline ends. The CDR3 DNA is TGTGCCAGCAGCTTCGAAGCATCAGATACGCAGTATTTT. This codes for CASSFEASDTQYF.